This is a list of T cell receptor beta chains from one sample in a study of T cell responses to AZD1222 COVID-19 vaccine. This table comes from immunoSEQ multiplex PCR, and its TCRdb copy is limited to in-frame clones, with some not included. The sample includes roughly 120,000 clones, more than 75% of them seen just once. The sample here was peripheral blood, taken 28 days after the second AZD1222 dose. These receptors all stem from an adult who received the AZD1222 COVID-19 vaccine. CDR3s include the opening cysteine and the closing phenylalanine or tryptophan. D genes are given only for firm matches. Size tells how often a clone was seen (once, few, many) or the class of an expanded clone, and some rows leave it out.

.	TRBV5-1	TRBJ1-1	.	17	TGCGCCAGCAGCCCTCGGCCCCTTAGGGGGATGAACACTGAAGCTTTCTTT	CASSPRPLRGMNTEAFF
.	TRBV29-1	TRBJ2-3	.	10	TGCAGCGTCTACACAGATACGCAGTATTTT	CSVYTDTQYF
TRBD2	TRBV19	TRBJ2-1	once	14	TGTGCCAGTAGTCTTGCGGGAGGCCCCAATGAGCAGTTCTTC	CASSLAGGPNEQFF
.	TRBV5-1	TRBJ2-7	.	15	TGCGCCAGCAGCCCCCGCCAGGACCGATCCTACGAGCAGTACTTC	CASSPRQDRSYEQYF
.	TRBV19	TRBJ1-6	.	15	TGTGCCAGTACCATGGGGAGCTCCTATAATTCACCCCTCCACTTT	CASTMGSSYNSPLHF
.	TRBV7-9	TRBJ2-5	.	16	TGTGCCAGCAGCTTAGCGGGTGAGAAGGTTTCGGAGACCCAGTACTTC	CASSLAGEKVSETQYF
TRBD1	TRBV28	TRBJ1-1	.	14	TGTGCCAGCAATACCCAGGGGGCGAACACTGAAGCTTTCTTT	CASNTQGANTEAFF
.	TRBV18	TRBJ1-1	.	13	TGTGCCAGCTCAAAGAACGGGGACACTGAAGCTTTCTTT	CASSKNGDTEAFF
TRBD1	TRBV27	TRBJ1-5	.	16	TGTGCCAGCAGTCGCCTCCGACAGGGCGGTAATCAGCCCCAGCATTTT	CASSRLRQGGNQPQHF
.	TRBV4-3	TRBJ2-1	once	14	TGCGCCAGCAGCCAAGACGCAGGTTACAATGAGCAGTTCTTC	CASSQDAGYNEQFF
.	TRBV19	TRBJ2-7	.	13	TGTGCCAGTAGTATCGGGCCCCAGGGCGAGCAGTACTTC	CASSIGPQGEQYF
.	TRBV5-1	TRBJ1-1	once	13	TGCGCCAGCAGCTTGCAAGGGTTGCCTGAAGCTTTCTTT	CASSLQGLPEAFF
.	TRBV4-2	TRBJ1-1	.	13	TGTGCCAGCAGCCCAAAGACAGGCTATGAAGCTTTCTTT	CASSPKTGYEAFF
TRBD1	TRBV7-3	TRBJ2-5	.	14	TGTGCCAGCAGCAGGACAGGGGAATCGGAGACCCAGTACTTC	CASSRTGESETQYF
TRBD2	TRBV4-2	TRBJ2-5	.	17	TGTGCCAGCAGCCAGACTAGCGGGGGGGCCGTGGGAGAGCCCCAGTACTTC	CASSQTSGGAVGEPQYF
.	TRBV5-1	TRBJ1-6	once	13	TGCGCCAGCAGCTTGGCCGAAGACTCACCCCTCCACTTT	CASSLAEDSPLHF
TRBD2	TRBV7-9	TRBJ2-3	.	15	TGTGCCAGCACCTCTGGGCGGGAGCAGGCAGATACGCAGTATTTT	CASTSGREQADTQYF
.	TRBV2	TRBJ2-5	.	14	TGTGCCAGCAGTGAAGAGAGCGGCCAAGAGACCCAGTACTTC	CASSEESGQETQYF
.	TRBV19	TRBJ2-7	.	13	TGTGCCAGTAGTAAGGGACTCGGGTACGAGCAGTACTTC	CASSKGLGYEQYF
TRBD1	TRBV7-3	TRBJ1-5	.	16	TGTGCCAGCAGCTCTAACGACAGGGTTTGGGATCAGCCCCAGCATTTT	CASSSNDRVWDQPQHF
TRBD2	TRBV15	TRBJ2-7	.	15	TGTGCCACCAGCTCACTAGGGGAGGGATCCTACGAGCAGTACTTC	CATSSLGEGSYEQYF
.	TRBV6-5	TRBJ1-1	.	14	TGTGCCAGCAGTTACTCGATGGTGAACACTGAAGCTTTCTTT	CASSYSMVNTEAFF
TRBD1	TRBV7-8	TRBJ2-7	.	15	TGTGCCAGCAGCTTTACAGGGGGCGTCCCCTACGAGCAGTACTTC	CASSFTGGVPYEQYF
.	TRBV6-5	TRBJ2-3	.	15	TGTGCCAGCAGTTACCGGAACAGGGCTACAGATACGCAGTATTTT	CASSYRNRATDTQYF
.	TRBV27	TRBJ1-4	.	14	TGTGCCAGCAGTTTAGTGTATTGGGATGAAAAACTGTTTTTT	CASSLVYWDEKLFF
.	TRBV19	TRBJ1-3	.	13	TGTGCCAGTAACAGGATCTCTGGAAACACCATATATTTT	CASNRISGNTIYF
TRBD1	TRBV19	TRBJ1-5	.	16	TGTGCCAGTAGTCCCAACGGAGGGGGCGGCAATCAGCCCCAGCATTTT	CASSPNGGGGNQPQHF
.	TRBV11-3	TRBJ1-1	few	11	TGTGCCAGCAGCTGGGGCGAAGTAGCTTTCTTT	CASSWGEVAFF
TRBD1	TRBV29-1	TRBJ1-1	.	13	TGCAGCGCTGGGACAGGGGGCTTTACTGAAGCTTTCTTT	CSAGTGGFTEAFF
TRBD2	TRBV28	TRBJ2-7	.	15	TGTGCCAGCAGCAAAGGGCTAGCGGGATTCTACGAGCAGTACTTC	CASSKGLAGFYEQYF
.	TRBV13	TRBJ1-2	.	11	TGTGCCAGCAGCTTAGGATATGGCTACACCTTC	CASSLGYGYTF
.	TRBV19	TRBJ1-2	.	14	TGTGCCAGTAGGGAAACAGGGATGAGCTATGGCTACACCTTC	CASRETGMSYGYTF
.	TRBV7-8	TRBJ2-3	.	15	TGTGCCAGCAGCTACCAGGGGCCTAGCACAGATACGCAGTATTTT	CASSYQGPSTDTQYF
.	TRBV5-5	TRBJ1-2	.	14	TGTGCCACGCGTACAGTAGTTTCTAACTATGGCTACACCTTC	CATRTVVSNYGYTF
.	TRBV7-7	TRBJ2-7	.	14	TGTGCCAGCTCGACAGGCCACCAATCCTACGAGCAGTACTTC	CASSTGHQSYEQYF
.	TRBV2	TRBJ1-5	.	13	TGTGCCAGCAGCGTAGAGAGCAATCAGCCCCAGCATTTT	CASSVESNQPQHF
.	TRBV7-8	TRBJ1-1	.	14	TGTGCCAGCAGCTCCGGGCTGCAGAACACTGAAGCTTTCTTT	CASSSGLQNTEAFF